The source of this T cell receptor beta chain is a study of post-analysis software for immune sequencing data. This CDR3 has 15 amino acids. Germline assignment: CDR1 ENHRY and CDR2 SYGVKD. The V segment lost 11 bases and the J segment 6 bases; nucleotides outside the gene matches: 17. Details on this clonotype: As yet, its antigen is unknown.

Points from the study as a whole: In patients, five TRBV segments were more frequent than in controls, with TRBV5-6, TRBV5-1 and TRBV20-1 among them.

TCR beta cDNA libraries included unique molecular identifiers. TCRdb re-called the PCR reads with MiXCR, one entry per CDR3 protein. This table holds 800,000 to 950,000 distinct CDR3 sequences, about 57% found once. The sequencing input was blood. The chain combines TRBV10-3 with TRBJ2-7; TRBD1 aligns across 9 bases. The clonotype originates from a girl aged 5-17 years with multiple sclerosis. The CDR3 protein is CAVGYTGGRLFEQYF. For the CDR3, the DNA is TGTGCCGTAGGATATACAGGGGGCCGGTTGTTCGAGCAGTACTTC.